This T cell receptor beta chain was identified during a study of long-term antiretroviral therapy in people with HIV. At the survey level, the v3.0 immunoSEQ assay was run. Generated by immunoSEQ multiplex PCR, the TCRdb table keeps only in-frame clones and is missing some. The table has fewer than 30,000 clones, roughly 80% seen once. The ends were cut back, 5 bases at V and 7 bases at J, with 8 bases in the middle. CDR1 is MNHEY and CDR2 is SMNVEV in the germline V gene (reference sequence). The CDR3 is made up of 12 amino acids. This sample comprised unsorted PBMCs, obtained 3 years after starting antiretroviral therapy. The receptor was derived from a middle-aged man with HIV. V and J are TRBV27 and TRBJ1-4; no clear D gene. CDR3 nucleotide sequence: TGTGCCAGCAGTGTCCGTGGTGAAAAACTGTTTTTT. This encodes CASSVRGEKLFF. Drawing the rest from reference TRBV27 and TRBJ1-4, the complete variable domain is EAQVTQNPRYLITVTGKKLTVTCSQNMNHEYMSWYRQDPGLGLRQIYYSMNVEVTDKGDVPEGYKVSRKEKRNFPLILESPSPNQTSLYFCASSVRGEKLFFGSGTQLSVL.